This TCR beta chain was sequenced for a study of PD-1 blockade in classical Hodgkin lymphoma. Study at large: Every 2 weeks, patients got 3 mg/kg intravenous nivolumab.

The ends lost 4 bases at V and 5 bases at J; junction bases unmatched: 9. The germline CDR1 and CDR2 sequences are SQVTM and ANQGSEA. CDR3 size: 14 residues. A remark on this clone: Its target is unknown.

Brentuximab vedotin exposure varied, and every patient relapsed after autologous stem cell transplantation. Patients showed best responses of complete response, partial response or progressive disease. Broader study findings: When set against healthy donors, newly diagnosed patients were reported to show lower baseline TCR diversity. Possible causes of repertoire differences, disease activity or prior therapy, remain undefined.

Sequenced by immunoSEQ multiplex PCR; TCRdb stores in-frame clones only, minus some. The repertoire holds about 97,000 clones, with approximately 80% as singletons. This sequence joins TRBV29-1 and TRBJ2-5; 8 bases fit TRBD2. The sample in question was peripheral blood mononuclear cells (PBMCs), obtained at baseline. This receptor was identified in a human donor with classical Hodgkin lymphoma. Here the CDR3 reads CSVGGEAGDETQYF. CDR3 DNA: TGCAGCGTTGGAGGGGAAGCGGGAGATGAGACCCAGTACTTC. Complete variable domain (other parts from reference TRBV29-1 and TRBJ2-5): SAVISQKPSRDICQRGTSLTIQCQVDSQVTMMFWYRQQPGQSLTLIATANQGSEATYESGFVIDKFPISRPNLTFSTLTVSNMSPEDSSIYLCSVGGEAGDETQYFGPGTRLLVL.